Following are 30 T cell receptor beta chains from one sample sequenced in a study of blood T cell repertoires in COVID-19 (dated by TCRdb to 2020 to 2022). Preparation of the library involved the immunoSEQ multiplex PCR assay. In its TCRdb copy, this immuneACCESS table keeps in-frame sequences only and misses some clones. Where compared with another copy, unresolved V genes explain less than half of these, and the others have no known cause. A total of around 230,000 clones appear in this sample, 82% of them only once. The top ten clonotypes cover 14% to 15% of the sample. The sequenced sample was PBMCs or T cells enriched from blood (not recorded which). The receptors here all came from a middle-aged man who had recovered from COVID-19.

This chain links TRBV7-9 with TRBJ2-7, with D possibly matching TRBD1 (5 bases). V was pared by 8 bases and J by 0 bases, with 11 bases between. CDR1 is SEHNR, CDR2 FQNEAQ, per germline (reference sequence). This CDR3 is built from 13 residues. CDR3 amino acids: CASRDSRSYEQYF. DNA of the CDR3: TGTGCCAGCCGAGACAGCCGCTCCTACGAGCAGTACTTC.

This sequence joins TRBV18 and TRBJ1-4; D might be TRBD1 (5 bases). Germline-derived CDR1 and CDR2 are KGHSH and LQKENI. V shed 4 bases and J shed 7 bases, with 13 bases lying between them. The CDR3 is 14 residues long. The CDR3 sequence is CASSRTREGEKLFF. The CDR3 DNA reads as TGTGCCAGCTCACGAACCAGGGAGGGTGAAAAACTGTTTTTT.

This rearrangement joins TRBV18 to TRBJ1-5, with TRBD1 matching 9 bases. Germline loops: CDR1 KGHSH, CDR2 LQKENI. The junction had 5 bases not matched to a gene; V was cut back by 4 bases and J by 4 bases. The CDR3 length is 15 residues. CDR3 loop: CASSRPGTGNQPQHF. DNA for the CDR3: TGTGCCAGCTCACGACCAGGGACAGGGAATCAGCCCCAGCATTTT.

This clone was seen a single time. CDR3 nucleotide sequence: TGTGCCAGCAGAATAGCGGGCGGGGGTCAGCCCCAGCATTTT. It is translated as CASRIAGGGQPQHF. The rearrangement links TRBV28 to TRBJ1-5; maybe TRBD1 (5 bases). The CDR3 consists of 14 residues. V dropped 6 bases and J dropped 6 bases, with 15 bases sitting between them. The germline V gene encodes CDR1 MDHEN and CDR2 SYDVKM.

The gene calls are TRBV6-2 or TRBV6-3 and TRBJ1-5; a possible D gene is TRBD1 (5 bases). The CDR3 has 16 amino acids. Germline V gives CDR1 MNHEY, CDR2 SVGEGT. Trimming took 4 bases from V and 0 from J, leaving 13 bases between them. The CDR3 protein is CASSFFGGFSNQPQHF. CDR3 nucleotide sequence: TGTGCCAGCAGTTTCTTCGGGGGGTTTAGCAATCAGCCCCAGCATTTT.

The CDR3 DNA follows: TGTGCCAGCAGTTTTTCAGGGGCCGGCGTCAGCACTGAAGCTTTCTTT. This gives the protein CASSFSGAGVSTEAFF. This chain uses TRBV28 with TRBJ1-1, with a tentative D call TRBD1 (6 bases). Germline V lookup: CDR1 MDHEN, CDR2 SYDVKM. The CDR3 runs to 16 residues. The V end lost 3 bases, the J end lost 4 bases, and 18 bases lay between the germline ends.

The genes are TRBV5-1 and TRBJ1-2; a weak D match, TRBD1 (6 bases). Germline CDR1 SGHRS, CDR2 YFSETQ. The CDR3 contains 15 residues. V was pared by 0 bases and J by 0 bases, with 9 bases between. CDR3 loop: CASSLAAGANYGYTF. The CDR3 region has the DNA TGCGCCAGCAGCTTGGCGGCAGGGGCTAACTATGGCTACACCTTC.

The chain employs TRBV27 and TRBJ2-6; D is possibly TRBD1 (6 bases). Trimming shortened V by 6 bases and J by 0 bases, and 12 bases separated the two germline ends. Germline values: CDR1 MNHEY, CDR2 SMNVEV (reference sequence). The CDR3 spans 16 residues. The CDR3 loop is CASSPGRGSGANVLTF. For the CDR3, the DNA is TGTGCCAGCAGCCCGGGCAGGGGCTCTGGGGCCAACGTCCTGACTTTC. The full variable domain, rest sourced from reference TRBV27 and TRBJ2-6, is EAQVTQNPRYLITVTGKKLTVTCSQNMNHEYMSWYRQDPGLGLRQIYYSMNVEVTDKGDVPEGYKVSRKEKRNFPLILESPSPNQTSLYFCASSPGRGSGANVLTFGAGSRLTVL.

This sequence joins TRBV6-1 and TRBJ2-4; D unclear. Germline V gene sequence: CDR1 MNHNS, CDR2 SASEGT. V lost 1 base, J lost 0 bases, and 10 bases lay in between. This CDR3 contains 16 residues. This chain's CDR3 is CASSEGSRLAKNIQYF. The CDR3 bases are TGTGCCAGCAGTGAAGGATCCAGGTTAGCCAAAAACATTCAGTACTTC.

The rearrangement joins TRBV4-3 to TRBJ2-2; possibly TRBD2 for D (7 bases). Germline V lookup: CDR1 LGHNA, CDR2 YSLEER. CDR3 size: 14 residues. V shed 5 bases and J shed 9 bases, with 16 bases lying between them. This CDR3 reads CASSREGGVRELFF. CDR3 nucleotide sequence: TGCGCCAGCAGCAGGGAGGGGGGAGTCCGGGAGCTGTTTTTT.

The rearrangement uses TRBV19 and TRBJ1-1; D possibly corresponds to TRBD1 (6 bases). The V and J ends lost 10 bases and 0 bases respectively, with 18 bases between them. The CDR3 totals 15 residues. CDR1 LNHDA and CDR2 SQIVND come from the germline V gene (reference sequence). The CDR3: CATRPKGGMNTEAFF. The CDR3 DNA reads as TGTGCCACCCGCCCGAAGGGGGGGATGAACACTGAAGCTTTCTTT.

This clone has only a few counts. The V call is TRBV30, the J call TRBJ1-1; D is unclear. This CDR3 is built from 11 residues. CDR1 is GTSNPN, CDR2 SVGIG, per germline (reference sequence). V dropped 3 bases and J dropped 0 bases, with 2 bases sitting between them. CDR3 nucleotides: TGTGCCTGGAGCATGAACACTGAAGCTTTCTTT. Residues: CAWSMNTEAFF.

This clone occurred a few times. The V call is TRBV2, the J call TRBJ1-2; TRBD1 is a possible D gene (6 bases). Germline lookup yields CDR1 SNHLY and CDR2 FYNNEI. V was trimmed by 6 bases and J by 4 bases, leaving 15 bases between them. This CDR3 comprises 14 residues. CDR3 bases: TGTGCCAGCAGCCCTCGGGGGGCGACCTATGGCTACACCTTC. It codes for CASSPRGATYGYTF.

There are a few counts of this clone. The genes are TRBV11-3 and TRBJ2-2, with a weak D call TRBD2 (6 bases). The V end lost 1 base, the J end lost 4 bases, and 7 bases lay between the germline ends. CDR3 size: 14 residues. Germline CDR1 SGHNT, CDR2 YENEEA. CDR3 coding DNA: TGTGCCAGCAGCTTAGTCGGGAGCACCGGGGAGCTGTTTTTT. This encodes CASSLVGSTGELFF. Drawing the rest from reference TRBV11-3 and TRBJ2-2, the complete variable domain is EAGVVQSPRYKIIEKKQPVAFWCNPISGHNTLYWYLQNLGQGPELLIRYENEEAVDDSQLPKDRFSAERLKGVDSTLKIQPAELGDSAVYLCASSLVGSTGELFFGEGSRLTVL.

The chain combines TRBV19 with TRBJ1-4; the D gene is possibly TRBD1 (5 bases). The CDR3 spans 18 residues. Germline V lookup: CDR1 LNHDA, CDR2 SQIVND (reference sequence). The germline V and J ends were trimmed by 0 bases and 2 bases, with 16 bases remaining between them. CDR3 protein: CASSIEAAGRSTNEKLFF. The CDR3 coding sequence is TGTGCCAGTAGTATAGAGGCGGCAGGGAGGTCCACTAATGAAAAACTGTTTTTT.

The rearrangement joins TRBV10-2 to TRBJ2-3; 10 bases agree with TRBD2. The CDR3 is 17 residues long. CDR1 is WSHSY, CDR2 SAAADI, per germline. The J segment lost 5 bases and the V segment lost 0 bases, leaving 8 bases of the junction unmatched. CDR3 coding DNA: TGCGCCAGCAGTGAGTCGATATCAGCGGGAGGGGGAGATACGCAGTATTTT. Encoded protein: CASSESISAGGGDTQYF.

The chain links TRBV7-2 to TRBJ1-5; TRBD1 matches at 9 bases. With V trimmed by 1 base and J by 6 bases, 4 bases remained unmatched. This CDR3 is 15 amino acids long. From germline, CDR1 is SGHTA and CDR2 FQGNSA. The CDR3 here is CASSLVDRGAQPQHF. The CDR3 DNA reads TGTGCCAGCAGCTTAGTTGACAGGGGGGCTCAGCCCCAGCATTTT.

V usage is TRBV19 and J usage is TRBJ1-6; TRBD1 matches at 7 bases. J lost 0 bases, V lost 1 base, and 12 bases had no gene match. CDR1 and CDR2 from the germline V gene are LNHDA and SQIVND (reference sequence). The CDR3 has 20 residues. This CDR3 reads CASSIAPQGVGRSYNSPLHF. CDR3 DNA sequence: TGTGCCAGTAGTATAGCCCCCCAGGGGGTAGGCCGCTCCTATAATTCACCCCTCCACTTT.

CDR3 region: CAWSVGGADTQYF. Written as DNA, the CDR3 is TGTGCCTGGAGTGTTGGAGGGGCCGATACGCAGTATTTT. The chain carries TRBV30 and TRBJ2-3; maybe TRBD2 (6 bases). The CDR3 spans 13 residues. Trimming took off 0 bases at V and 6 bases at J, with 10 bases between the two ends. Looked up from germline, CDR1 is GTSNPN and CDR2 is SVGIG (reference sequence).

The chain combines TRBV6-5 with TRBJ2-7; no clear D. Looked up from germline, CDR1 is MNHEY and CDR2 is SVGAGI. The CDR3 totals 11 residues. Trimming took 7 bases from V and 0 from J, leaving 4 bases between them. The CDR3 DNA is TGTGCCAGCACTAACTCCTACGAGCAGTACTTC. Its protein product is CASTNSYEQYF.

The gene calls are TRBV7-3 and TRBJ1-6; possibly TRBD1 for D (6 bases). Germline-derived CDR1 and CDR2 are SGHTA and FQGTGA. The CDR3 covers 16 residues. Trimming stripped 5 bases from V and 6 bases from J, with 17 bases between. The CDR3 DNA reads TGTGCCAGCAGCCTCAGGGGTGGCAGCTCTAATTCACCCCTCCACTTT. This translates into CASSLRGGSSNSPLHF. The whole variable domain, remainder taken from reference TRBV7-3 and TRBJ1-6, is GAGVSQTPSNKVTEKGKYVELRCDPISGHTALYWYRQSLGQGPEFLIYFQGTGAADDSGLPNDRFFAVRPEGSVSTLKIQRTERGDSAVYLCASSLRGGSSNSPLHFGNGTRLTVT.

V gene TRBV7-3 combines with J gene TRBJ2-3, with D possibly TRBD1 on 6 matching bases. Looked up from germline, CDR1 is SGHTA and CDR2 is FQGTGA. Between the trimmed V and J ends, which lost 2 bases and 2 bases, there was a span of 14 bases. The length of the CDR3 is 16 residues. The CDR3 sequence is CASSLGTHGPTDTQYF. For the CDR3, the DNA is TGTGCCAGCAGCTTAGGGACACACGGGCCCACAGATACGCAGTATTTT.

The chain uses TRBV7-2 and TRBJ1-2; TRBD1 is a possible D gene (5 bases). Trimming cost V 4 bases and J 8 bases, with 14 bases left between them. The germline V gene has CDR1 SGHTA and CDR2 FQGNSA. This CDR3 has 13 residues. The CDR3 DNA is TGTGCCAGCAGCTCGGATGGAGGGGTCGGCTACACCTTC. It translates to CASSSDGGVGYTF.

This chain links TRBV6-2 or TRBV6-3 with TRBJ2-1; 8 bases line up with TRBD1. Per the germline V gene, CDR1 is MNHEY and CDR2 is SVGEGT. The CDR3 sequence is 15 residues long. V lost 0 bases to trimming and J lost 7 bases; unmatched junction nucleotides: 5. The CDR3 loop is CASSYSSRTGNEQFF. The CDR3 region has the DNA TGTGCCAGCAGTTACTCCTCCCGGACAGGGAATGAGCAGTTCTTC.

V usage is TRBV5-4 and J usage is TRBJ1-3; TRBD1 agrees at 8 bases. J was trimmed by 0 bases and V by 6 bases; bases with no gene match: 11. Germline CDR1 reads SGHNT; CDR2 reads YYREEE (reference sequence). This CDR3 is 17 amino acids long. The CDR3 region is CASTTSPGQVSGNTIYF. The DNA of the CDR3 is TGTGCCAGCACTACTTCCCCGGGACAGGTCTCTGGAAACACCATATATTTT. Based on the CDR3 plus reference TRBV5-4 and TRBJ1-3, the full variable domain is ETGVTQSPTHLIKTRGQQVTLRCSSQSGHNTVSWYQQALGQGPQFIFQYYREEENGRGNFPPRFSGLQFPNYSSELNVNALELDDSALYLCASTTSPGQVSGNTIYFGEGSWLTVV.

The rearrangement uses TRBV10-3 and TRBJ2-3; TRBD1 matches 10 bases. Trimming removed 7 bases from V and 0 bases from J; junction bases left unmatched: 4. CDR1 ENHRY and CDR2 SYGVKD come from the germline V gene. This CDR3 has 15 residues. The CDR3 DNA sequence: TGTGCCATCACCAGGACAGGGGGTAGCACAGATACGCAGTATTTT. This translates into CAITRTGGSTDTQYF.

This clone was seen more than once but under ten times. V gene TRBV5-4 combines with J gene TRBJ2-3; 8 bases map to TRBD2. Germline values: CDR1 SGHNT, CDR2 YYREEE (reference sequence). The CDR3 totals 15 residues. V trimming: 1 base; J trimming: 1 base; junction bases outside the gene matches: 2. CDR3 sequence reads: CASSLRRGGTDTQYF. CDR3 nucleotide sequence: TGTGCCAGCAGCTTGAGGCGGGGGGGCACAGATACGCAGTATTTT.

CDR3 coding DNA: TGTGCCACCAGATCGACAGGGAACAACTATGGCTACACCTTC. Translating gives CATRSTGNNYGYTF. The chain combines TRBV15 with TRBJ1-2, with 7 nucleotides matching TRBD1. The V segment lost 6 bases and the J segment 2 bases; nucleotides outside the gene matches: 6. The length of the CDR3 is 14 residues. Per the germline V gene, CDR1 is LNHNV and CDR2 is YYDKDF (reference sequence).

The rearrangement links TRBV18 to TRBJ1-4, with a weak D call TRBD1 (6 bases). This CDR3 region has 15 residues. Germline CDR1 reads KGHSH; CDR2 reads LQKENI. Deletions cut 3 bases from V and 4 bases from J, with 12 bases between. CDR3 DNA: TGTGCCAGCTCACCCGGACAGAGCTTTAATGAAAAACTGTTTTTT. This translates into CASSPGQSFNEKLFF.

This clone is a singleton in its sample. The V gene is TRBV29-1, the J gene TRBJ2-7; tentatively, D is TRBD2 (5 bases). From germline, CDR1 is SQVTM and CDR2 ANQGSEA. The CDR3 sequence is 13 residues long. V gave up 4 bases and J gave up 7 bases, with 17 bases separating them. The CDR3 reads CSVGDGVASEQYF. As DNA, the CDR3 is TGCAGCGTTGGCGACGGGGTAGCTTCAGAGCAGTACTTC.